This passage covers 24 T cell receptor beta chains from one sample sequenced in a study of resident and recirculating memory T cells in vitiligo. Clones were read by immunoSEQ multiplex PCR, and TCRdb kept only the in-frame ones, dropping some. The sample records more than 70,000 clones, approximately 90% being singletons. Material for sequencing was blood. These receptors all come from a male donor with vitiligo.

The chain carries TRBV2 and TRBJ2-3; no reliable D call. V lost 3 bases and J lost 2, with 6 bases in between. This CDR3 comprises 13 residues. CDR1 SNHLY and CDR2 FYNNEI come from the germline V gene. The CDR3 region is CASSEGLTDTQYF. The CDR3 nucleotides are TGTGCCAGCAGTGAGGGCCTCACAGATACGCAGTATTTT.

The V and J genes are TRBV5-1 and TRBJ2-3, with 9 bases that match TRBD2. Per germline, CDR1 SGHRS and CDR2 YFSETQ. The V segment lost 0 bases and the J segment 4 bases; nucleotides outside the gene matches: 3. The CDR3 consists of 15 residues. The CDR3: CASSLEVAGADTQYF. CDR3 nucleotides: TGCGCCAGCAGCTTGGAGGTAGCGGGAGCAGATACGCAGTATTTT.

The chain links TRBV18 to TRBJ1-1, with TRBD1 as a possible D gene (6 bases). The CDR3 contains 15 residues. V was clipped by 3 bases and J by 4 bases, with 15 bases between them. Germline V CDR1 and CDR2: KGHSH, LQKENI. Written as DNA, the CDR3 is TGTGCCAGCTCACCGGCGGACAGTGGGGGCACTGAAGCTTTCTTT. Translation: CASSPADSGGTEAFF.

The V gene is TRBV6-1, the J gene TRBJ1-2; D is unresolved. This CDR3 is 17 amino acids long. Trimming shortened V by 2 bases and J by 8 bases, and 24 bases separated the two germline ends. Per germline, CDR1 MNHNS and CDR2 SASEGT. Here the CDR3 DNA reads TGTGCCAGCAGTGAACTCACCCTTTACTTTTCGGGAAGAGGCTACACCTTC. Translated, it gives CASSELTLYFSGRGYTF.

This rearrangement joins TRBV4-2 to TRBJ1-4; tentative D call: TRBD1 (5 bases). Germline lookup yields CDR1 LGHNA and CDR2 YNFKEQ. The CDR3 is made up of 14 amino acids. Deletions cut 2 bases from V and 2 bases from J, with 6 bases between. This CDR3 reads CASSQSGTNEKLFF. CDR3 DNA: TGTGCCAGCAGCCAATCAGGGACTAATGAAAAACTGTTTTTT.

The V gene is TRBV30, the J gene TRBJ1-1, with D unclear. The CDR3 has 11 residues. The germline gives CDR1 GTSNPN, CDR2 SVGIG (reference sequence). Trimming removed 6 bases at V and 7 bases at J, with 12 bases between. CDR3: CACLTQDEAFF. CDR3 sequence (DNA): TGTGCCTGCCTCACCCAGGATGAAGCTTTCTTT.

V and J are TRBV6-1 and TRBJ1-2, with no clear D. V was cut by 2 bases and J by 7 bases, with 14 bases left in between. The CDR3 loop spans 14 amino acids. Germline V CDR1 and CDR2: MNHNS, SASEGT. CDR3 sequence: CASSELRLYGGYTF. The CDR3 coding sequence is TGTGCCAGCAGTGAACTCAGGCTTTACGGTGGCTACACCTTC.

The genes are TRBV9 and TRBJ2-6, with 7 bases that match TRBD1. This CDR3 spans 17 amino acids. The germline CDR1 and CDR2 sequences are SGDLS and YYNGEE. V dropped 4 bases and J dropped 4; count of bases not matched to a gene: 11. CDR3 residues: CASSPGQVSLGANVLTF. The CDR3 region has the DNA TGTGCCAGCAGCCCTGGACAGGTGAGCCTGGGGGCCAACGTCCTGACTTTC.

The chain uses TRBV28 and TRBJ2-7, with 8 bases matching TRBD1. The V gene's germline CDR1 is MDHEN and CDR2 SYDVKM. The CDR3 is made up of 14 amino acids. With 6 bases clipped from V and 0 bases from J, the junction kept 4 bases outside the gene matches. The CDR3 sequence is CASRLQGGSYEQYF. As DNA, the CDR3 is TGTGCCAGCAGGCTACAGGGGGGCTCCTACGAGCAGTACTTC.

V is TRBV6-1 and J is TRBJ1-5; perhaps TRBD1 as D (5 bases). This CDR3 contains 14 residues. The V end lost 0 bases, the J end lost 7 bases, and 10 bases lay between the germline ends. Germline CDR1 and CDR2: MNHNS and SASEGT. CDR3 DNA: TGTGCCAGCAGTGAAGCCGGGGGATGGCAGCCCCAGCATTTT. Its translation is CASSEAGGWQPQHF.

The J gene is TRBJ2-7, the V gene TRBV2; D remains ambiguous. Germline V gene sequence: CDR1 SNHLY, CDR2 FYNNEI. CDR3 size: 14 residues. Trimming took off 2 bases at V and 2 bases at J, with 10 bases between the two ends. The CDR3 here is CASSETISPYEQYF. CDR3 nucleotides: TGTGCCAGCAGTGAAACTATATCCCCCTACGAGCAGTACTTC.

The rearrangement links TRBV21-1 to TRBJ2-1; TRBD1 reflects the table's D call only, with no check against the DNA. TRBV21-1 is a listed pseudogene. CDR3 length: 17 amino acids. The CDR3 here is CASSLERGGASYNEQFF. DNA for the CDR3: TGTGCCAGCAGCCTAGAGAGAGGGGGCGCTTCCTACAATGAGCAGTTCTTC.

J is TRBJ1-4 and V is TRBV27; no reliable D call. Trimming cost V 3 bases and J 3 bases, with 8 bases left between them. The CDR3 totals 14 residues. The germline V gene encodes CDR1 MNHEY and CDR2 SMNVEV (reference sequence). Written as DNA, the CDR3 is TGTGCCAGCAGTTTGAGGAGGGCTAATGAAAAACTGTTTTTT. This gives the protein CASSLRRANEKLFF.

This chain links TRBV30 with TRBJ2-1, with 11 bases matching TRBD2. J lost 6 bases, V lost 5 bases, and 9 bases had no gene match. The CDR3 is 15 amino acids. Germline V CDR1 and CDR2: GTSNPN, SVGIG (reference sequence). CDR3 protein: CAWDSSGRASNEQFF. The CDR3 DNA reads as TGTGCCTGGGACAGTAGCGGGAGGGCTTCCAATGAGCAGTTCTTC.

The chain joins TRBV7-9 to TRBJ2-3; D is ambiguous. Germline V lookup: CDR1 SEHNR, CDR2 FQNEAQ (reference sequence). The CDR3 totals 15 residues. Trimming took off 2 bases at V and 2 bases at J, with 11 bases between the two ends. CDR3 sequence (DNA): TGTGCCAGCAGCTTACTGGGCCAGCTCACAGATACGCAGTATTTT. Translated: CASSLLGQLTDTQYF.

The V gene is TRBV7-9, the J gene TRBJ1-2; TRBD1 matches 12 bases. This CDR3 is 16 amino acids long. Per the germline V gene, CDR1 is SEHNR and CDR2 is FQNEAQ (reference sequence). V was pared by 8 bases and J by 4 bases, with 11 bases of the junction left unmatched. The CDR3 reads CASSNRDRGRAYGYTF. The DNA for the CDR3 is TGTGCCAGCTCTAACCGGGACAGGGGGCGCGCCTATGGCTACACCTTC.

This rearrangement joins TRBV5-1 to TRBJ2-3; D is possibly TRBD1 (6 bases). The germline V gene has CDR1 SGHRS and CDR2 YFSETQ. This CDR3 has 15 amino acids. With 2 bases removed from V and 0 bases from J, the gap between germline ends came to 10 bases. CDR3: CASSFSGASTDTQYF. For the CDR3, the DNA is TGCGCCAGCAGCTTTTCAGGGGCTAGCACAGATACGCAGTATTTT. The full variable domain, rest sourced from reference TRBV5-1 and TRBJ2-3, is KAGVTQTPRYLIKTRGQQVTLSCSPISGHRSVSWYQQTPGQGLQFLFEYFSETQRNKGNFPGRFSGRQFSNSRSEMNVSTLELGDSALYLCASSFSGASTDTQYFGPGTRLTVL.

The genes are TRBV28 and TRBJ2-7, with 7 bases matching TRBD2. Germline V gives CDR1 MDHEN, CDR2 SYDVKM. CDR3 length: 15 residues. The J segment lost 3 bases and the V segment lost 4 bases, leaving 9 bases of the junction unmatched. CDR3 protein: CASSSGLDRFYEQYF. The CDR3 nucleotides are TGTGCCAGCAGTTCCGGACTAGATCGGTTCTACGAGCAGTACTTC.

The gene calls are TRBV19 and TRBJ2-7; TRBD2 is a possible D gene (6 bases). V lost 1 base, J lost 3 bases, and 10 bases lay in between. Germline V lookup: CDR1 LNHDA, CDR2 SQIVND (reference sequence). This CDR3 is built from 14 residues. The CDR3 DNA reads TGTGCCAGTAGTATAGGACGGGGGAACTACGAGCAGTACTTC. It specifies CASSIGRGNYEQYF.

This rearrangement joins TRBV7-9 to TRBJ2-2; a weak D match, TRBD2 (7 bases). The V and J ends lost 5 bases and 2 bases respectively, with 12 bases between them. The CDR3 spans 15 residues. From germline, CDR1 is SEHNR and CDR2 FQNEAQ (reference sequence). In nucleotides, the CDR3 is TGTGCCAGCAGCGGGGGGGGCAGTAACACCGGGGAGCTGTTTTTT. Its protein product is CASSGGGSNTGELFF.

This clone has a count of ten or more. The chain recombines TRBV6-4 with TRBJ2-3; tentatively, D is TRBD2 (5 bases). Germline V gene lookup returns CDR1 MRHNA and CDR2 SNTAGT. CDR3 length: 13 amino acids. V dropped 2 bases and J dropped 3 bases, with 6 bases sitting between them. The chain's CDR3 is CASSDRGTDTQYF. As DNA, the CDR3 is TGTGCCAGCAGTGACCGGGGAACAGATACGCAGTATTTT.

This sequence joins TRBV9 and TRBJ2-3; D may be TRBD2 (6 bases). The CDR3 covers 15 residues. Trimming pared 0 bases from V and 7 bases from J, leaving 15 bases between. Germline-derived CDR1 and CDR2 are SGDLS and YYNGEE. The CDR3 DNA reads TGTGCCAGCAGCGTAGACGGGAGTGGCTTAAATACGCAGTATTTT. Translated, it gives CASSVDGSGLNTQYF.

The genes are TRBV2 and TRBJ2-3; D is possibly TRBD2 (6 bases). Germline V gene sequence: CDR1 SNHLY, CDR2 FYNNEI. CDR3 length: 15 amino acids. V shed 8 bases and J shed 2 bases, with 17 bases lying between them. This chain's CDR3 is CASGRTGGTTDTQYF. The CDR3 nucleotides are TGTGCCAGCGGACGCACCGGCGGGACCACAGATACGCAGTATTTT.

There are a few counts of this clone. The CDR3 reads CASSLDLQVSYGYTF. The CDR3 coding sequence is TGTGCCAGCAGCTTGGACCTGCAGGTTAGCTATGGCTACACCTTC. The V call is TRBV5-4, the J call TRBJ1-2; D gene uncertain. CDR1 and CDR2 from the germline V gene are SGHNT and YYREEE (reference sequence). V was shortened by 0 bases and J by 4 bases, with 13 bases between the two germline ends. The CDR3 runs 15 residues.